This T cell receptor beta chain emerged from a study of blood T cells in healthy people across ages. This CDR3 is 16 amino acids long. Germline CDR1 reads DFQATT; CDR2 reads SNEGSKA (reference sequence). V lost 1 base and J lost 5; bases outside the gene matches: 9. This clonotype turned up a few times. The target antigen is unknown. Together with a sample-barcoded 5' primer, a J-beta primer mix was included in a second PCR lasting about 7 to 11 cycles. The template-switch adaptor, which had 12 random nucleotides, put a tag on each cDNA molecule. Researchers report that each sample yielded at least 2.5 million CDR3-containing paired-end reads. Each CDR3 protein gets one entry after TCRdb re-called the 5' RACE reads with MiXCR. The sample contains around 500,000 distinct CDR3 sequences, around half of which appear only once. Study-level findings and limits: A greater number of naive CD4+ cells and higher diversity distinguished long-lived donors from aged donors.

The TCR originated in an elderly man in good health. The sample was blood. The chain couples TRBV20-1 to TRBJ2-3, with TRBD2 matching over 10 bases. The CDR3 reads CSARAASGGQGDTQYF. The CDR3 DNA sequence: TGCAGTGCTAGAGCCGCTAGCGGGGGCCAGGGAGATACGCAGTATTTT.